These T cell receptor beta chains were read from a single sample in a study of blood T cell repertoires in COVID-19. Using immunoSEQ multiplex PCR, the repertoire was profiled, and TCRdb retains in-frame clones only, with some absent. The sample yields 200,000 to 250,000 clones, roughly four fifths seen once. Sequencing was done on a sample of PBMCs or T cells enriched from blood (not recorded which). These receptors all stem from a man aged 35 to 55 who had recovered from COVID-19. Both conserved end residues are part of each CDR3. A D gene is named only where the DNA matches it firmly. Clone size is given for some rows only: seen once, a few or many times, or a class if the clone is expanded.

-	TRBJ1-6	TRBV5-1	-	TGCGCCAGCAGCTCTTCATGGACAGAGGGAAGATCACCCCTCCACTTT	CASSSSWTEGRSPLHF
-	TRBJ1-1	TRBV6-5	-	TGTGCCAGCAGTCAGGACAGTTCTAGGCAAGCTTTCTTT	CASSQDSSRQAFF
-	TRBJ1-2	TRBV24-1	-	TGTGCCGCGCCTCTTGGACACCCTAACTATGGCTACACCTTC	CAAPLGHPNYGYTF
-	TRBJ1-2	TRBV30	-	TGTGCCTGGAGAGCGTCCTTTAACTATGGCTACACCTTC	CAWRASFNYGYTF
few	TRBJ1-2	TRBV9	-	TGTGCCAGCAGCCCCCGACTCTTGACCTATGGCTACACCTTC	CASSPRLLTYGYTF
-	TRBJ2-7	TRBV5-1	-	TGCGCCAGCCGCCCAGGGGACCCGCTCTCCTACGAGCAGTACTTC	CASRPGDPLSYEQYF
-	TRBJ1-1	TRBV7-9	-	TGTGCCAGCAGCTTACAGGGGAAAAACACTGAAGCTTTCTTT	CASSLQGKNTEAFF
-	TRBJ2-7	TRBV6-5	TRBD2	TGTGCCAGCAGTTACTTCACCGGGACTAGCATCCACGAGCAGTACTTC	CASSYFTGTSIHEQYF
-	TRBJ1-1	TRBV19	-	TGTGCCAGTAGTATGGCAGGTAAGGACACTGAAGCTTTCTTT	CASSMAGKDTEAFF
-	TRBJ2-3	TRBV9	-	TGTGCCACGGAGGCCCGGGGAACGCAGTATTTT	CATEARGTQYF
-	TRBJ2-1	TRBV29-1	-	TGCAGCGTATCCAGGGGCGTGTTGTATGAGCAGTTCTTC	CSVSRGVLYEQFF
many	TRBJ2-6	TRBV5-6	-	TGTGCCAGCAGCCCAAGACGAGGCGGGGCCAACGTCCTGACTTTC	CASSPRRGGANVLTF
-	TRBJ2-3	TRBV6-2/TRBV6-3	TRBD1	TGTGCCAGCAGTGGCCCGGGACAGGGTTCAGATACGCAGTATTTT	CASSGPGQGSDTQYF
-	TRBJ2-3	TRBV15	-	TGTGCCACCAGCAGAGATCGCGGGACAGCGGCTTGGTATTTT	CATSRDRGTAAWYF
-	TRBJ1-6	TRBV5-1	TRBD1	TGCGCCAGCAGCTTGGGGGGACAGGGGTGGTCACCCCTCCACTTT	CASSLGGQGWSPLHF
-	TRBJ2-2	TRBV5-1	-	TGCGCCAGCAGCGTGAACAGCAAGCCAAACACCGGGGAGCTGTTTTTT	CASSVNSKPNTGELFF
few	TRBJ2-1	TRBV12-5	TRBD2	TGTGCTAGTGGTCTGTATAGGGAGGGCCTCCATGAGCAGTTCTTC	CASGLYREGLHEQFF
-	TRBJ2-7	TRBV2	TRBD1	TGTGCCAGCAGCGGACAGGGGGCGCGCGACGAGCAGTACTTC	CASSGQGARDEQYF
many	TRBJ2-7	TRBV1	-	TGCACCAGCAGCCTACGGTTCTACGAGCAGTACTTC	CTSSLRFYEQYF
-	TRBJ1-4	TRBV12-5	-	TGTGCTAGTGCAGGGCAGGGAGGTGAAAAACTGTTTTTT	CASAGQGGEKLFF
few	TRBJ1-2	TRBV3-1/TRBV3-2	-	TGTGCCAGCAGCCAGGTGGGCGCCCGAAACCTTTATGGCTACACCTTC	CASSQVGARNLYGYTF
-	TRBJ1-4	TRBV19	TRBD1	TGTGCCAGCTCGACGACCGGGACAGTTAATGAAAAACTGTTTTTT	CASSTTGTVNEKLFF
-	TRBJ2-7	TRBV28	TRBD1	TGTGCCAGCAGTTTAAGGGACAGGGACGAGCAGTACTTC	CASSLRDRDEQYF
-	TRBJ1-6	TRBV3-1/TRBV3-2	TRBD1	TGTGCCAGCAGTCGGGACAGGGGCAATTCACCCCTCCACTTT	CASSRDRGNSPLHF
-	TRBJ2-5	TRBV7-3	TRBD2	TGTGCCAGCAGCTTGGGGATAGCGGGTTGGACTCAAGAGACCCAGTACTTC	CASSLGIAGWTQETQYF
-	TRBJ1-3	TRBV3-1/TRBV3-2	-	TGTGCCAGCAGCCCGAAGAGCTCTGGAAACACCATATATTTT	CASSPKSSGNTIYF
-	TRBJ1-1	TRBV12-5	-	TGTGCTAGTGGTTCCGACACAAGGGGCGCTGAAGCTTTCTTT	CASGSDTRGAEAFF
-	TRBJ1-2	TRBV11-2	-	TGTGCCAGCAGCTTGGCACAGTCCCCTCTAAACTATGGCTACACCTTC	CASSLAQSPLNYGYTF
-	TRBJ2-5	TRBV15	-	TGTGCCACCAGCAGAGGAGGGTTCGAGACACCGTACCAAGAGACCCAGTACTTC	CATSRGGFETPYQETQYF
-	TRBJ2-1	TRBV7-9	TRBD2	TGTGCCAGCAGCTTAAGGACTAGCGGCTACAATGAGCAGTTCTTC	CASSLRTSGYNEQFF
-	TRBJ2-3	TRBV7-8	-	TGTGCCAGCAGCCAAGACAGGGATACGCAGTATTTT	CASSQDRDTQYF
-	TRBJ2-3	TRBV5-1	TRBD2	TGCGCCAGCAGCTTGGCCCCAGCGGGAGGGCCGGGCCGCACAGATACGCAGTATTTT	CASSLAPAGGPGRTDTQYF
-	TRBJ2-2	TRBV5-1	TRBD1	TGCGCCAGCAGCTTGGGGGACAGGACAAACACCGGGGAGCTGTTTTTT	CASSLGDRTNTGELFF
-	TRBJ2-2	TRBV19	-	TGTGCCAGTATGGTCGCCAGAAACACCGGGGAGCTGTTTTTT	CASMVARNTGELFF
-	TRBJ1-1	TRBV30	TRBD1	TGTGCCTGGGACAGGGGATGGACTGAAGCTTTCTTT	CAWDRGWTEAFF
-	TRBJ2-2	TRBV6-4	TRBD2	TGTGCCAGCAGTTTACGGACTAGCGCGAACACCGGGGAGCTGTTTTTT	CASSLRTSANTGELFF
-	TRBJ2-2	TRBV30	-	TGTGCCTGGAGTGTATTGCGGACCGGGGAGCTGTTTTTT	CAWSVLRTGELFF
-	TRBJ2-3	TRBV18	TRBD2	TGTGCCAGCTCACCCCCGACTAGCGGGGGTGGGACAGATACGCAGTATTTT	CASSPPTSGGGTDTQYF
-	TRBJ1-1	TRBV29-1	-	TGCAGCGTTGAGGTATACAGCCTTATGAACACTGAAGCTTTCTTT	CSVEVYSLMNTEAFF
few	TRBJ1-1	TRBV30	-	TGTGCCTGGAGTGTATACCAGGGTTTTGTCACTGAAGCTTTCTTT	CAWSVYQGFVTEAFF
few	TRBJ2-3	TRBV7-9	-	TGTGCCAGCAGCTTAGAACAGGGCACGCAGTATTTT	CASSLEQGTQYF
once	TRBJ2-7	TRBV24-1	TRBD1	TGTGCCACCAGTGACTATTCCGGGACAGGGTGCCACGAGCAGTACTTC	CATSDYSGTGCHEQYF
-	TRBJ1-3	TRBV5-1	-	TGCGCCAGCGCGGGGGATCCGCCGAACACCATATATTTT	CASAGDPPNTIYF
-	TRBJ2-1	TRBV19	-	TGTGCCAGTACTCTTAGCCCTTTCTCCTACAATGAGCAGTTCTTC	CASTLSPFSYNEQFF
-	TRBJ1-6	TRBV19	TRBD1	TGTGCCAGTAGTATGAGACAGGGGTCTAATTCACCCCTCCACTTT	CASSMRQGSNSPLHF
-	TRBJ1-2	TRBV14	-	TGTGCCAGCAGCCCCGGGGCCAGGGGCATCTATGGCTACACCTTC	CASSPGARGIYGYTF
-	TRBJ2-5	TRBV2	TRBD1	TGTGCCAGCAGTGAGACAACAGGGGGCTGGGAGACCCAGTACTTC	CASSETTGGWETQYF
-	TRBJ1-2	TRBV7-6	-	TGTGCCAGCAGCTCCCGCGGTCGCTACACCTTC	CASSSRGRYTF
-	TRBJ2-1	TRBV2	-	TGTGCCAGCAGATCTAATCCTCTAGGGGGGGGAGGGAATGAGCAGTTCTTC	CASRSNPLGGGGNEQFF
-	TRBJ2-7	TRBV19	TRBD1	TGTGCCAGTAGTATAGATGCCGTAAGTAGGACAGGGGGACTCTACGAGCAGTACTTC	CASSIDAVSRTGGLYEQYF
-	TRBJ2-5	TRBV4-1	TRBD1	TGCGCCAGCAGCCTAATAGAATCTCCGGGACAGGGAAAAGAGACCCAGTACTTC	CASSLIESPGQGKETQYF